The 16 T cell receptor beta chains below come from one sample, sequenced in a study of cytomegalovirus exposure and HLA in healthy donors (dated by TCRdb to 2017 to 2019). Library preparation was by the immunoSEQ multiplex PCR assay. For the multiplex PCR, a mixture combining 60 forward primers for TCR Vbeta segments and 13 reverse primers for TCR Jbeta segments was used. TCRdb obtained this table from immuneACCESS and retained in-frame rearrangements with V and J assigned. These tables miss some clones; where compared with another copy, unresolved V genes account for less than half of the shortfall, and the remainder is unexplained. In all, the sample holds around 53,000 clones, and roughly 80% of those were seen once. Of the sample, roughly 1.4% falls within the top ten clones. Material for sequencing was PBMCs. The receptors here all came from a man aged 25 to 40 in good health and CMV-seronegative.

This clone appeared a single time. The gene calls are TRBV5-1 and TRBJ2-7; maybe TRBD1 (6 bases). V was shortened by 0 bases and J by 0 bases, with 10 bases between the two germline ends. Germline assignment: CDR1 SGHRS and CDR2 YFSETQ. The CDR3 is 15 amino acids. The CDR3 DNA reads TGCGCCAGCAGCTTGGAACCGACAGGCTCCTACGAGCAGTACTTC. It specifies CASSLEPTGSYEQYF.

The chain employs TRBV10-3 and TRBJ2-5; TRBD1 agrees at 7 bases. Matching the DNA end better, TRBJ2-7 makes the J call doubtful. The CDR3 covers 15 residues. CDR1 is ENHRY, CDR2 SYGVKD, per germline. CDR3 protein: CAISRDSYGAYEQYF. The CDR3 DNA is TGTGCCATCAGTCGGGACAGCTATGGGGCCTACGAGCAGTACTTC.

CDR3 nucleotides: TGTGCCAGCAGCTTAGTCCTAGCGGGGGGAAGGGACGAGCAGTACTTC. Translating gives CASSLVLAGGRDEQYF. The genes are TRBV7-8 and TRBJ2-7, with 11 nucleotides matching TRBD2. The germline V gene has CDR1 SGHVS and CDR2 FQNEAQ. Trimming at V came to 1 base and at J to 5 bases, leaving 7 bases not matched to a gene. The CDR3 has 16 amino acids.

This rearrangement joins TRBV2 to TRBJ2-5; 7 nucleotides match TRBD1. The V gene end was trimmed by 4 bases and the J gene end by 2 bases; junction bases not matched to a gene: 10. Germline loops: CDR1 SNHLY, CDR2 FYNNEI. The CDR3 runs to 16 residues. CDR3 sequence: CASSGVRGLSQETQYF. CDR3 DNA sequence: TGTGCCAGCAGTGGAGTAAGGGGGCTTTCACAAGAGACCCAGTACTTC.

The V call is TRBV5-1, the J call TRBJ2-7; 7 nucleotides agree with TRBD1. Germline assignment: CDR1 SGHRS and CDR2 YFSETQ. With V trimmed by 7 bases and J by 2 bases, 9 bases remained unmatched. This CDR3 has 14 residues. The CDR3 DNA is TGCGCCAGCGCCGAGACAGGGTACCCCTACGAGCAGTACTTC. Translated, it gives CASAETGYPYEQYF. The variable domain in full, with the rest retrieved from reference TRBV5-1 and TRBJ2-7, is KAGVTQTPRYLIKTRGQQVTLSCSPISGHRSVSWYQQTPGQGLQFLFEYFSETQRNKGNFPGRFSGRQFSNSRSEMNVSTLELGDSALYLCASAETGYPYEQYFGPGTRLTVT.

The DNA for the CDR3 is TGTGCCATCAGGGCACAGGGATCCTCTGCCGAAAAACTGTTTTTT. Its translation is CAIRAQGSSAEKLFF. The V gene is TRBV10-3, the J gene TRBJ1-4, with a weak D call TRBD1 (6 bases). The germline V and J ends were trimmed by 6 bases and 8 bases, with 19 bases remaining between them. From germline, CDR1 is ENHRY and CDR2 SYGVKD. The CDR3 extends over 15 amino acids.

This clone was counted a few times. J is TRBJ2-2 and V is TRBV11-2; D gene unclear. The CDR3 contains 14 residues. CDR1 and CDR2 (germline): SGHAT, FQNNGV. Trimming took off 3 bases at V and 3 bases at J, with 8 bases between the two ends. The chain's CDR3 is CASSFTTHTGELFF. CDR3 coding DNA: TGTGCCAGCAGCTTCACTACCCACACCGGGGAGCTGTTTTTT.

The chain couples TRBV5-1 to TRBJ2-7, with TRBD1 as a possible D gene (6 bases). Per germline, CDR1 SGHRS and CDR2 YFSETQ. The CDR3 totals 15 residues. V was clipped by 0 bases and J by 2 bases, with 12 bases between them. CDR3 sequence: CASSLDRDQTYEQYF. The DNA for the CDR3 is TGCGCCAGCAGCTTGGACAGGGACCAGACCTACGAGCAGTACTTC.

The chain employs TRBV12-5 and TRBJ2-1, with 9 bases matching TRBD1. The J segment lost 1 base and the V segment lost 6 bases, leaving 4 bases of the junction unmatched. Germline assignment: CDR1 LGHNT and CDR2 FRNRAP. The CDR3 sequence is 15 residues long. CDR3 DNA sequence: TGTGCTAGTGGACCGGACAGGGGATCCTACAATGAGCAGTTCTTC. It yields the protein CASGPDRGSYNEQFF.

The J gene is TRBJ1-5, the V gene TRBV6-6; TRBD1 matches 7 bases. Germline V gene lookup returns CDR1 MNHNY and CDR2 SVGAGI (reference sequence). V gave up 5 bases and J gave up 2 bases; unmatched junction bases: 6. The CDR3 runs to 15 residues. The CDR3, as DNA: TGTGCCAGCAGTCAACAGGGACAGCGCAATCAGCCCCAGCATTTT. Translated, it gives CASSQQGQRNQPQHF.

CDR3 nucleotides: TGTGCCAGCAGAGGAACAGGGGTGGGGCAGTTCTTC. Encoded protein: CASRGTGVGQFF. V gene TRBV2 combines with J gene TRBJ2-1; 7 positions match TRBD1. This CDR3 is built from 12 residues. CDR1 and CDR2 from the germline V gene are SNHLY and FYNNEI. The J segment lost 12 bases and the V segment lost 6 bases, leaving 8 bases of the junction unmatched.

This chain uses TRBV5-1 with TRBJ2-3; D unresolved. The germline gives CDR1 SGHRS, CDR2 YFSETQ. This CDR3 contains 15 residues. Trimming left V 0 bases short and J 1 base short, with 9 bases between. The CDR3: CASSLGRQGTDTQYF. The DNA of the CDR3 is TGCGCCAGCAGCTTGGGTCGGCAGGGCACAGATACGCAGTATTTT.

CDR3 in amino acids: CASSLNLQAPANYGYTF. The DNA of the CDR3 is TGTGCCAGCAGCTTAAATCTACAGGCGCCGGCTAACTATGGCTACACCTTC. V and J are TRBV11-2 and TRBJ1-2, with a weak D call TRBD1 (5 bases). This CDR3 has 17 amino acids. The V gene's germline CDR1 is SGHAT and CDR2 FQNNGV. V lost 2 bases and J lost 0, with 16 bases in between.

The table lists this clone with a count of one. V and J are TRBV30 and TRBJ1-4; the D is unclear. Trimming shortened V by 3 bases and J by 3 bases, and 8 bases separated the two germline ends. The CDR3 is 13 amino acids. Germline CDR1 and CDR2: GTSNPN and SVGIG (reference sequence). The CDR3: CAWRRQPNEKLFF. The CDR3 bases are TGTGCCTGGAGGCGGCAGCCTAATGAAAAACTGTTTTTT.

The chain joins TRBV16 to TRBJ2-7; 8 bases map to TRBD1. With 0 bases clipped from V and 2 bases from J, the junction kept 3 bases outside the gene matches. CDR1 and CDR2 from the germline V gene are KGHSY and FQNENV. This CDR3 comprises 15 residues. The CDR3 DNA sequence: TGTGCCAGCAGCCAATCTGGGACAGGCCCCTACGAGCAGTACTTC. It is translated as CASSQSGTGPYEQYF.

The rearrangement uses TRBV10-3 and TRBJ2-7, with TRBD2 matching over 8 bases. Germline lookup yields CDR1 ENHRY and CDR2 SYGVKD. V lost 10 bases and J lost 0; bases outside the gene matches: 5. The CDR3 length is 13 residues. This chain's CDR3 is CATQRGSSYEQYF. In nucleotides, the CDR3 is TGTGCCACACAGCGGGGGAGCTCCTACGAGCAGTACTTC.